The clone carrying this TCR beta chain was observed at least ten times. Time point: newly diagnosed GD, antithyroid drugs for less than 3 months. Construction of the TCR library relied on RNA isolated from PBMCs. This sample was taken from a study of regulatory T cells in long-lasting Graves disease. The CDR3 is 15 residues long. With 1 base removed from V and 1 base from J, the gap between germline ends came to 11 bases. Germline CDR1 reads GTSNPN; CDR2 reads SVGIG (reference sequence). Researchers made TCR beta libraries by using iRepertoire HTBI primers and running Arm-PCR on CDR3 regions. Each CDR3 protein is one row after TCRdb ran MiXCR on the multiplex PCR reads. Counted here are around 500,000 distinct CDR3 sequences, 12% occurring once; the ten biggest clones make up 8% to 10%. This sample was also put to use in a study of T cells in Graves' hyperthyroidism and ophthalmopathy. That investigation notes: Patients were excluded because of uncontrolled infection, other autoimmune disease, pregnancy or lactation. Ophthalmopathy was predicted by the model a median of 6.5 months ahead of onset.

The V gene is TRBV30, the J gene TRBJ1-3; D is undetermined. This sequence originates from a woman in her thirties with Graves disease. The specimen was peripheral blood mononuclear cells (PBMCs), collected at new diagnosis, from a patient treated with antithyroid drugs. In nucleotides, the CDR3 is TGTGCCTGGAGTGCCCATTCAGGATCTGGAAACACCATATATTTT. It codes for CAWSAHSGSGNTIYF.